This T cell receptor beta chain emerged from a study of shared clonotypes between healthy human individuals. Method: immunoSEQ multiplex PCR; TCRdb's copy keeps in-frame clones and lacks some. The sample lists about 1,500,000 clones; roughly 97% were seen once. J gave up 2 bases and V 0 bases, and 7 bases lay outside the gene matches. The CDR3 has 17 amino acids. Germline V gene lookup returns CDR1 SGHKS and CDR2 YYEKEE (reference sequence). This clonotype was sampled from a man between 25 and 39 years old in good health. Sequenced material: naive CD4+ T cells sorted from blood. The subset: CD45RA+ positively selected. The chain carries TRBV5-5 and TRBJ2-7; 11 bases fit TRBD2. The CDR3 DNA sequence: TGTGCCAGCAGCTTGGAATGGGTTAGCGGGAGGGCCTACGAGCAGTACTTC. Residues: CASSLEWVSGRAYEQYF.